Each of the 29 T cell receptor beta chains below was sequenced from the same sample in a study of blood T cells in healthy people across ages (dated by TCRdb to 2013 to 2016). The method was 5' RACE. The sequencer was an Illumina HiSeq 2500. The second PCR ran for about 6 to 12 cycles and used a J-beta primer mix along with a sample-barcoded 5' primer. TCRdb itself trimmed the public reads at Q25 with fastp, ran MiXCR and retained productive beta chains. CDR3 protein duplicates are merged, each entry listing the most common genes and DNA. The sample table contains about 940,000 distinct CDR3 sequences; only one count was recorded for 45% to 50% of them. The ten largest clones capture roughly an eighth of the sample. The specimen was blood. The source is a man aged 25-45 years in good health.

Concerning this clonotype: The DNA is left out, because the CDR3 cannot be placed on it with certainty; the CDR3 is given as TCRdb lists it. This chain links TRBV10-3 with TRBJ2-3; TRBD1 is the table's D call, not checked against the DNA. Both ends counted, the CDR3 spans 16 residues. From germline, CDR1 is ENHRY and CDR2 SYGVKD. This CDR3 reads CAISESWGRGTDTRYF.

A few counts support this clonotype. The chain combines TRBV6-1 with TRBJ2-7, with D possibly matching TRBD2 (5 bases). V dropped 1 base and J dropped 3 bases, with 7 bases sitting between them. Germline lookup yields CDR1 MNHNS and CDR2 SASEGT. This CDR3 is built from 13 residues. The CDR3 region has the DNA TGTGCCAGCAGTGAAGAGCGGATCTACGAGCAGTACTTC. Protein: CASSEERIYEQYF.

This clonotype was recorded a few times. As DNA, the CDR3 is TGCGCCAGCAGCTTGGCCCAGGACCGGATTTACGAGCAGTACTTC. Translating it yields CASSLAQDRIYEQYF. V is TRBV5-1 and J is TRBJ2-7, with D hard to call. The CDR3 has 15 residues. In germline, CDR1 is SGHRS, CDR2 YFSETQ. The V end was cut by 0 bases, the J end by 4 bases, with 14 bases between.

This clonotype was recorded a few times. The chain has TRBV29-1 and TRBJ2-2; tentatively, D is TRBD1 (6 bases). The CDR3 loop spans 13 amino acids. The germline V and J ends were trimmed by 6 bases and 3 bases, with 11 bases remaining between them. Looked up from germline, CDR1 is SQVTM and CDR2 is ANQGSEA. For the CDR3, the DNA is TGCAGCGTAGCTACAGGGTACACCGGGGAGCTGTTTTTT. Translation gives CSVATGYTGELFF.

V gene TRBV9 combines with J gene TRBJ2-7; perhaps D is TRBD1 or TRBD2 (5 bases each). CDR3 length equals 13 residues. Germline loops: CDR1 SGDLS, CDR2 YYNGEE. V gave up 4 bases and J gave up 6 bases, with 14 bases separating them. The CDR3 reads CASSTGPATEQYF. In nucleotides, the CDR3 is TGTGCCAGCAGCACGGGGCCTGCCACCGAGCAGTACTTC.

The chain couples TRBV6-1 to TRBJ2-7, with D possibly being TRBD1 or TRBD2 (5 bases each). Germline values: CDR1 MNHNS, CDR2 SASEGT. Between the trimmed V and J ends, which lost 7 bases and 6 bases, there was a span of 16 bases. This CDR3 is 13 amino acids long. The CDR3 region has the DNA TGTGCCAGCAAGGACAATACGGGGTCCGAGCAGTACTTC. Translation: CASKDNTGSEQYF.

This clonotype has a handful of counts. The chain combines TRBV12-3 or TRBV12-4 with TRBJ2-3; no clear D. The CDR3 consists of 14 residues. V lost 3 bases and J 6 bases, leaving 13 bases between the germline ends. CDR3 in amino acids: CASSFNVLGDTQYF. The CDR3 DNA follows: TGTGCCAGCAGTTTCAATGTGTTGGGGGATACGCAGTATTTT.

V and J are TRBV29-1 and TRBJ2-7, with D perhaps TRBD2 (5 bases). Germline CDR1 and CDR2: SQVTM and ANQGSEA. Deletions cut 4 bases from V and 5 bases from J, with 15 bases between. The CDR3 has 13 residues. For the CDR3, the DNA is TGCAGCGTTGTGCCTAGAGGGTTCCACGAGCAGTACTTC. Translation gives CSVVPRGFHEQYF.

V is TRBV29-1 and J is TRBJ1-2; D ambiguous. The V gene lost 1 base and the J gene lost 5 bases, with 14 bases spanning the gap. This CDR3 has 14 residues. CDR1 SQVTM and CDR2 ANQGSEA come from the germline V gene. The CDR3 coding sequence is TGCAGCGTTGAAGGTGGACGGACCCTTTATGGCTACACCTTC. Protein product: CSVEGGRTLYGYTF.

V usage is TRBV3-1 and J usage is TRBJ2-7; no definite D call. V lost 0 bases to trimming and J lost 5 bases, with 11 bases between them. Looked up from germline, CDR1 is LGHDT and CDR2 is YNNKEL (reference sequence). The CDR3 is made up of 14 amino acids. CDR3 sequence (DNA): TGTGCCAGCAGCCAAGATCTAGGGTCCCACGAGCAGTACTTC. Its translation: CASSQDLGSHEQYF.

The chain combines TRBV27 with TRBJ2-3; D perhaps matches TRBD2 (6 bases). With 5 bases removed from V and 1 base from J, the gap between germline ends came to 22 bases. Germline V gene lookup returns CDR1 MNHEY and CDR2 SMNVEV (reference sequence). This CDR3 has 18 residues. CDR3 loop: CASSIRPSAGHRTDTQYF. The CDR3 DNA follows: TGTGCCAGCAGTATACGTCCGTCGGCGGGGCACCGCACAGATACGCAGTATTTT.

The chain uses TRBV12-3 or TRBV12-4 and TRBJ2-1; D gene unclear. This CDR3 comprises 15 residues. V dropped 6 bases and J dropped 4 bases, with 16 bases sitting between them. CDR3: CASSVLSKTYNEQFF. CDR3 in DNA: TGTGCCAGCAGCGTCCTGAGCAAGACATACAATGAGCAGTTCTTC.

J is TRBJ2-5 and V is TRBV6-6; 10 nucleotides match TRBD2. V lost 0 bases and J lost 5; bases outside the gene matches: 0. The CDR3 runs to 14 residues. Germline CDR1 MNHNY, CDR2 SVGAGI (reference sequence). CDR3 bases: TGTGCCAGCAGTTACTCACTAGCGGGGGAGACCCAGTACTTC. Amino acid sequence: CASSYSLAGETQYF.

The chain uses TRBV10-3 and TRBJ1-2; D perhaps matches TRBD1 (6 bases). The V gene lost 0 bases and the J gene lost 8 bases, with 19 bases spanning the gap. The germline V gene has CDR1 ENHRY and CDR2 SYGVKD. CDR3 length equals 16 residues. The CDR3 nucleotides read TGTGCCATCAGTGAGTCGTGGGGACAAAGAGGTACCGGCTACACCTTC. This gives the protein CAISESWGQRGTGYTF.

The chain is built from TRBV7-9 and TRBJ2-5; 8 bases are shared with TRBD2. There are 18 residues in the CDR3. Germline-derived CDR1 and CDR2 are SEHNR and FQNEAQ (reference sequence). With V trimmed by 0 bases and J by 4 bases, 13 bases remained unmatched. CDR3 sequence reads: CASSLARSGGSITETQYF. In DNA form, the CDR3 reads TGTGCCAGCAGCTTAGCGCGAAGCGGGGGCTCCATCACAGAGACCCAGTACTTC.

This clonotype was picked up a small number of times. This chain joins TRBV6-2 or TRBV6-3 and TRBJ2-7; D gene ambiguous. CDR3 length equals 16 residues. V dropped 7 bases and J dropped 0 bases, with 19 bases sitting between them. From germline, CDR1 is MNHEY and CDR2 SVGEGT. The CDR3 DNA reads TGTGCCAGCACCGAAGGTAGGCGGCCCACCTCCTACGAGCAGTACTTC. Its protein is CASTEGRRPTSYEQYF.

This clonotype was observed a handful of times. The chain employs TRBV6-2 or TRBV6-3 and TRBJ2-5; no reliable D call. Trimming shortened V by 7 bases and J by 5 bases, and 11 bases separated the two germline ends. Germline V lookup: CDR1 MNHEY, CDR2 SVGEGT. The CDR3 totals 12 residues. DNA for the CDR3: TGTGCCAGCACTTCCGTAGGGGAGACCCAGTACTTC. Protein product: CASTSVGETQYF.

The gene calls are TRBV27 and TRBJ2-2; perhaps TRBD1 as D (6 bases). Trimming took off 6 bases at V and 1 base at J, with 15 bases between the two ends. CDR1 and CDR2 from the germline V gene are MNHEY and SMNVEV (reference sequence). The CDR3 consists of 16 residues. CDR3 nucleotides: TGTGCCAGCAGCTCCAACAGGGCCTTGAACACCGGGGAGCTGTTTTTT. Translated: CASSSNRALNTGELFF.

V and J are TRBV12-3 or TRBV12-4 and TRBJ2-1; D might be TRBD1 (6 bases). This CDR3 comprises 15 residues. Between the trimmed V and J ends, which lost 5 bases and 4 bases, there was a span of 15 bases. CDR3 DNA sequence: TGTGCCAGCAGTCCCGACAGGAGAGGGTACAATGAGCAGTTCTTC. It yields the protein CASSPDRRGYNEQFF.

The V call is TRBV29-1, the J call TRBJ1-1; the D gene is possibly TRBD1 (5 bases). This CDR3 spans 12 amino acids. Germline values: CDR1 SQVTM, CDR2 ANQGSEA. V lost 6 bases and J lost 5, with 13 bases in between. The CDR3: CSVQKGVTEAFF. The DNA for the CDR3 is TGCAGCGTCCAAAAAGGGGTTACTGAAGCTTTCTTT.

The chain has TRBV27 and TRBJ2-3; D might be TRBD2 (6 bases). Germline values: CDR1 MNHEY, CDR2 SMNVEV (reference sequence). With 7 bases removed from V and 1 base from J, the gap between germline ends came to 15 bases. CDR3 length equals 15 residues. The CDR3 DNA follows: TGTGCCAGCAACGAGTCGGGACTTCGCACAGATACGCAGTATTTT. It specifies CASNESGLRTDTQYF.

This clonotype was observed a single time. The V call is TRBV15, the J call TRBJ2-5; D is perhaps TRBD2 (5 bases). Germline-derived CDR1 and CDR2 are LNHNV and YYDKDF (reference sequence). The CDR3 is made up of 13 amino acids. The V end was cut by 8 bases, the J end by 0 bases, with 10 bases between. The CDR3 loop is CATDTGYQETQYF. Here the CDR3 DNA reads TGTGCCACCGATACGGGGTACCAAGAGACCCAGTACTTC.

This chain uses TRBV27 with TRBJ2-5; tentative D call: TRBD2 (6 bases). The length of the CDR3 is 14 residues. Germline values: CDR1 MNHEY, CDR2 SMNVEV (reference sequence). The ends were cut back, 6 bases at V and 2 bases at J, with 13 bases in the middle. The DNA for the CDR3 is TGTGCCAGCAGCCATAGGACTACTCAAGAGACCCAGTACTTC. Protein product: CASSHRTTQETQYF.

The chain recombines TRBV7-2 with TRBJ2-4; D possibly corresponds to TRBD1 (5 bases). The DNA end is a closer match to TRBJ2-5, so the J assignment may be wrong. This CDR3 is 14 amino acids long. The V gene's germline CDR1 is SGHTA and CDR2 FQGNSA. CDR3 bases: TGTGCCAGCAGCGCCCCGTCAGGGTTGGAGACCCAGTACTTC. It translates to CASSAPSGLETQYF.

This clonotype was picked up a small number of times. J is TRBJ2-7 and V is TRBV12-3 or TRBV12-4; TRBD1 matches at 7 bases. Trimming removed 5 bases from V and 3 bases from J; junction bases left unmatched: 4. The CDR3 loop spans 13 amino acids. For the CDR3, the DNA is TGTGCCAGCAGTCTACAGGGGTTCTACGAGCAGTACTTC. Translated, it gives CASSLQGFYEQYF.

This chain uses TRBV6-2 or TRBV6-3 with TRBJ1-1; D remains ambiguous. Germline-derived CDR1 and CDR2 are MNHEY and SVGEGT. The germline V and J ends were trimmed by 2 bases and 4 bases, with 11 bases remaining between them. This CDR3 is built from 14 residues. The CDR3 region has the DNA TGTGCCAGCAGTTACCATGGACCGTCCACTGAAGCTTTCTTT. It yields the protein CASSYHGPSTEAFF.

This clonotype was found a few times. The V gene is TRBV20-1, the J gene TRBJ1-2; unclear D gene. V was cut by 3 bases and J by 2 bases, with 10 bases left in between. CDR1 DFQATT and CDR2 SNEGSKA come from the germline V gene (reference sequence). The CDR3 is made up of 13 amino acids. The CDR3 sequence: CSASNTENYGYTF. The CDR3 coding sequence is TGCAGTGCTAGTAACACGGAAAACTATGGCTACACCTTC.

The CDR3 nucleotides are TGTGCCAGCAAGAGGGGGGACGCAGATACGCAGTATTTT. Encoded protein: CASKRGDADTQYF. V and J are TRBV27 and TRBJ2-3; D may be TRBD1 or TRBD2 (6 bases each). CDR1 is MNHEY and CDR2 is SMNVEV in the germline V gene (reference sequence). This CDR3 is built from 13 residues. Deletions cut 7 bases from V and 4 bases from J, with 12 bases between.

V and J are TRBV7-2 and TRBJ2-7, with D perhaps given as TRBD1 or TRBD2 (5 bases each). Germline CDR1 is SGHTA and CDR2 is FQGNSA. The CDR3 extends over 16 amino acids. V was trimmed by 1 base and J by 0 bases, leaving 13 bases between them. The DNA of the CDR3 is TGTGCCAGCAGCTTAGGAGGGACGGTAAGCTCCTACGAGCAGTACTTC. Protein: CASSLGGTVSSYEQYF.